This passage covers 20 T cell receptor beta chains from one sample sequenced in a study of human T cells and chemical hapten exposure listed by TCRdb under 2021. Library creation used 5' RACE. The instrument was an Illumina MiSeq. Using fastp at Q25 and MiXCR, TCRdb reprocessed the public reads and kept productive beta chains. Each record represents a unique CDR3 protein, reported with the most common genes and DNA among its rows. The sample data list 120,000 to 150,000 distinct CDR3 sequences, and approximately 4% of these were observed just once. About 1.3% of the sample is in the top ten clones. Total RNA was extracted from unfractionated whole blood that had been collected in Tempus Blood RNA tubes. Receptors originate from a female donor in good health.

This clonotype was counted ten times or more. The rearrangement links TRBV27 to TRBJ1-5; D is possibly TRBD1 (5 bases). CDR1 and CDR2 (germline): MNHEY, SMNVEV (reference sequence). This CDR3 is built from 13 residues. Trimming cost V 3 bases and J 6 bases, with 9 bases left between them. The CDR3 is CASSLGGVQPQHF. The CDR3 region has the DNA TGTGCCAGCAGTTTGGGAGGGGTTCAGCCCCAGCATTTT.

This clonotype was observed a few times. The chain links TRBV18 to TRBJ1-6; 11 nucleotides agree with TRBD1. The CDR3 spans 16 residues. CDR1 and CDR2 (germline): KGHSH, LQKENI. V lost 3 bases to trimming and J lost 9 bases; unmatched junction nucleotides: 7. The CDR3 is CASSPRTGGDPSPLHF. The DNA of the CDR3 is TGTGCCAGCTCACCCCGGACAGGGGGCGACCCTTCACCCCTCCACTTT.

A word on this clonotype: This could be a read error, since a much larger clone is one nucleotide away. This chain links TRBV7-3 with TRBJ1-1; a weak D match, TRBD1 (5 bases). CDR3 length: 17 residues. CDR1 and CDR2 (germline): SGHTA, FQGTGA. Trimming stripped 1 base from V and 6 bases from J, with 21 bases between. The CDR3 loop is CASSLRSITGANAEAFF. As DNA, the CDR3 is TGTGCCAGCAGCTTAAGATCCATTACCGGGGCAAATGCTGAAGCTTTCTTT.

Many counts were recorded for this clonotype. The chain recombines TRBV7-2 with TRBJ2-3; 8 bases fit TRBD2. In germline, CDR1 is SGHTA, CDR2 FQGNSA. Trimming at V came to 4 bases and at J to 2 bases, leaving 5 bases not matched to a gene. This CDR3 is built from 15 residues. CDR3 loop: CASSSSSGYTDTQYF. DNA of the CDR3: TGTGCCAGCAGCTCGTCTAGCGGGTACACAGATACGCAGTATTTT.

This clonotype was counted many times. V usage is TRBV15 and J usage is TRBJ2-1; D not resolved. CDR1 LNHNV and CDR2 YYDKDF come from the germline V gene (reference sequence). V was trimmed by 5 bases and J by 10 bases, leaving 12 bases between them. The CDR3 runs to 12 residues. The CDR3 DNA reads TGTGCCACCAGCCGAGCCCCCAACGAGCAGTTCTTC. This gives the protein CATSRAPNEQFF.

This clonotype was counted at least ten times. The chain has TRBV20-1 and TRBJ2-7, with D uncertain. Germline V gene data show CDR1 as DFQATT and CDR2 as SNEGSKA (reference sequence). The V and J ends lost 2 bases and 7 bases respectively, with 15 bases between them. The CDR3 consists of 13 residues. CDR3 sequence: CSARSFGRGEQYF. The CDR3 DNA sequence: TGCAGTGCTAGAAGCTTTGGTCGTGGAGAGCAGTACTTC.

Ten or more counts support this clonotype. V is TRBV11-2 and J is TRBJ1-1; D is perhaps TRBD1 (5 bases). The CDR3 extends over 14 amino acids. Trimming left V 3 bases short and J 6 bases short, with 14 bases between. Germline values: CDR1 SGHAT, CDR2 FQNNGV. CDR3 nucleotide sequence: TGTGCCAGCAGCTTGAGTGTGGGGCCCGCTGAAGCTTTCTTT. Residues: CASSLSVGPAEAFF.

A few counts support this clonotype. The J gene is TRBJ2-3, the V gene TRBV29-1; possibly TRBD1 or TRBD2 for D (5 bases each). Per the germline V gene, CDR1 is SQVTM and CDR2 is ANQGSEA. The CDR3 runs to 13 residues. V was shortened by 1 base and J by 5 bases, with 10 bases between the two germline ends. The DNA of the CDR3 is TGCAGCGTTGAAGGAGGGACCCGAGATACGCAGTATTTT. It translates to CSVEGGTRDTQYF.

At least ten counts were recorded for this clonotype. The V call is TRBV12-3 or TRBV12-4, the J call TRBJ1-2; no clear D. This CDR3 is built from 14 residues. V was trimmed by 6 bases and J by 4 bases, leaving 15 bases between them. The CDR3: CASSPLLSSYGYTF. The CDR3 DNA reads TGTGCCAGCAGCCCTCTTCTATCCTCCTATGGCTACACCTTC.

Ten or more counts support this clonotype. CDR3 residues: CAISASGTLDTEAFF. CDR3 sequence (DNA): TGTGCCATCAGTGCTTCCGGGACCCTGGACACTGAAGCTTTCTTT. The genes are TRBV10-3 and TRBJ1-1; D is perhaps TRBD1 (5 bases). CDR1 is ENHRY and CDR2 is SYGVKD in the germline V gene. This CDR3 is built from 15 residues. Trimming took 4 bases from V and 3 from J, leaving 15 bases between them.

This clonotype was picked up many times. The gene calls are TRBV7-8 and TRBJ1-6; D is uncertain. V lost 0 bases to trimming and J lost 9 bases, with 12 bases between them. CDR1 and CDR2 from the germline V gene are SGHVS and FQNEAQ. The CDR3 consists of 15 residues. The CDR3 DNA sequence: TGTGCCAGCAGCTTAGCAGCCCTTGTGGGTTCACCCCTCCACTTT. Protein product: CASSLAALVGSPLHF.

J is TRBJ1-1 and V is TRBV7-9; no clear D. Germline V gene lookup returns CDR1 SEHNR and CDR2 FQNEAQ (reference sequence). The V and J ends lost 2 bases and 4 bases respectively, with 11 bases between them. The CDR3 loop spans 14 amino acids. The CDR3 region is CASSLKGCGTEAFF. As DNA, the CDR3 is TGTGCCAGCAGCTTAAAGGGTTGCGGCACTGAAGCTTTCTTT.

This clonotype was picked up many times. The chain is built from TRBV4-2 and TRBJ2-2; D may match TRBD1 or TRBD2 (5 bases each). Germline V CDR1 and CDR2: LGHNA, YNFKEQ. V was shortened by 4 bases and J by 4 bases, with 13 bases between the two germline ends. The length of the CDR3 is 15 residues. CDR3 sequence (DNA): TGTGCCAGCAGCCGCGACGGGGCTGGCACCGGGGAGCTGTTTTTT. This sequence encodes CASSRDGAGTGELFF.

This clonotype was seen ten or more times. The chain combines TRBV5-1 with TRBJ2-5; a weak D match, TRBD2 (5 bases). CDR1 and CDR2 from the germline V gene are SGHRS and YFSETQ. There are 16 residues in the CDR3. Trimming left V 2 bases short and J 4 bases short, with 18 bases between. In nucleotides, the CDR3 is TGCGCCAGCAGCTTCGCCGGAGGTTTAGGTTTAGAGACCCAGTACTTC. This gives the protein CASSFAGGLGLETQYF.

This clonotype was observed at least ten times. The chain couples TRBV14 to TRBJ1-1; D unclear. This CDR3 region has 15 residues. Germline V lookup: CDR1 SGHDN, CDR2 FVKESK. Trimming pared 2 bases from V and 2 bases from J, leaving 12 bases between. This CDR3 is CASSQLQSLNTEAFF. For the CDR3, the DNA is TGTGCCAGCAGCCAACTACAGTCTCTAAACACTGAAGCTTTCTTT.

This clonotype was detected ten times or more. This chain links TRBV9 with TRBJ2-2; D is undetermined. The germline V and J ends were trimmed by 0 bases and 7 bases, with 10 bases remaining between them. CDR3 length equals 14 residues. The V gene's germline CDR1 is SGDLS and CDR2 YYNGEE. CDR3 DNA sequence: TGTGCCAGCAGCGTAGGGAGTTCCCTCGGGGAGCTGTTTTTT. Residues: CASSVGSSLGELFF.

Only a few counts were recorded for this clonotype. V usage is TRBV12-3 or TRBV12-4 and J usage is TRBJ2-5; 11 nucleotides agree with TRBD1. CDR3 size: 15 residues. Trimming took 8 bases from V and 4 from J; bases not matched to a gene: 9. The CDR3 coding sequence is TGTGCCAGCGGGCGCGGGACAGGGGGTGGAGAGACCCAGTACTTC. It specifies CASGRGTGGGETQYF.

Notes on this clonotype: One base away lies a much larger clone, so this may be a sequencing read error. V is TRBV12-3 or TRBV12-4 and J is TRBJ2-7; D might be TRBD2 (5 bases). The CDR3 length is 12 residues. Here the CDR3 DNA reads TGTGCCAGCAGTTTAACCACGAGGGAGCGGTACTTC. The encoded protein is CASSLTTRERYF.

There are many counts of this clonotype. V gene TRBV3-1 combines with J gene TRBJ1-2, with 7 nucleotides matching TRBD1. The CDR3 runs 20 residues. CDR1 and CDR2 from the germline V gene are LGHDT and YNNKEL (reference sequence). V dropped 2 bases and J dropped 4; count of bases not matched to a gene: 22. The CDR3 DNA follows: TGTGCCAGCAGCCAATCATATTCACTCTCCGGGACAGCGACATTCTATGGCTACACCTTC. Amino acids: CASSQSYSLSGTATFYGYTF.

The sample holds many counts of this clonotype. The chain employs TRBV7-2 and TRBJ1-2, with D possibly being TRBD1 (6 bases). This CDR3 is 13 amino acids long. V was trimmed by 4 bases and J by 3 bases, leaving 9 bases between them. CDR1 is SGHTA, CDR2 FQGNSA, per germline. The CDR3 bases are TGTGCCAGCAGCTCCGGACAGTACTATGGCTACACCTTC. It translates to CASSSGQYYGYTF.